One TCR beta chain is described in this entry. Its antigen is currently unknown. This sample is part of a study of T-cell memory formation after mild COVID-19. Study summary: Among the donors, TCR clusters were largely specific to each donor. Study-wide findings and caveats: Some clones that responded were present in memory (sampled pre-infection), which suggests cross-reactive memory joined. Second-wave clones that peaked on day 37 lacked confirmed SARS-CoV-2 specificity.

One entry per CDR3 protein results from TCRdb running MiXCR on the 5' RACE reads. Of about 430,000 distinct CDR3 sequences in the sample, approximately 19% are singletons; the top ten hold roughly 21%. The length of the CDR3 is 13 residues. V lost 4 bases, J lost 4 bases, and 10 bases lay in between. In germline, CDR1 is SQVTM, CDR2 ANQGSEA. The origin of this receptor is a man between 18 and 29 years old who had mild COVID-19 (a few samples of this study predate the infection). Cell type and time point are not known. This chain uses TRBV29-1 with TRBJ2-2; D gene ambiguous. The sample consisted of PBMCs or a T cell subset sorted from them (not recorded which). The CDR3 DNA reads TGCAGCGTTGTACCCGGCCGCACCGGGGAGCTGTTTTTT. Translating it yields CSVVPGRTGELFF.